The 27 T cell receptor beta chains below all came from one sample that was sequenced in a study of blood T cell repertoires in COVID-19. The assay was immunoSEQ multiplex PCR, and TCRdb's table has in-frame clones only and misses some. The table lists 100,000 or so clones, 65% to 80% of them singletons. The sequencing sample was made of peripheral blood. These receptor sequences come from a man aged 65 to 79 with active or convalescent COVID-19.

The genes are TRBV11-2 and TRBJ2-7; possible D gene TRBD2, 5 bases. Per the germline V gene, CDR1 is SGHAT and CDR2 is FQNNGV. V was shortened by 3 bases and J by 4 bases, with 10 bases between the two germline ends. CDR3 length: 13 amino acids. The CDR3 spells CASSLTDYYEQYF. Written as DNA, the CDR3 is TGTGCCAGCAGCTTGACCGACTATTACGAGCAGTACTTC.

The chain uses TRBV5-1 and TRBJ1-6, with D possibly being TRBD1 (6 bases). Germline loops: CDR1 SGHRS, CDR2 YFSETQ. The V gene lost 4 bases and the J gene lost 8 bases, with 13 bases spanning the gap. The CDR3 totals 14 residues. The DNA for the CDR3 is TGCGCCAGCAGCCTACAGGGTTTGGATTCACCCCTCCACTTT. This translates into CASSLQGLDSPLHF. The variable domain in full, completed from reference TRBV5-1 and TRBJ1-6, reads KAGVTQTPRYLIKTRGQQVTLSCSPISGHRSVSWYQQTPGQGLQFLFEYFSETQRNKGNFPGRFSGRQFSNSRSEMNVSTLELGDSALYLCASSLQGLDSPLHFGNGTRLTVT.

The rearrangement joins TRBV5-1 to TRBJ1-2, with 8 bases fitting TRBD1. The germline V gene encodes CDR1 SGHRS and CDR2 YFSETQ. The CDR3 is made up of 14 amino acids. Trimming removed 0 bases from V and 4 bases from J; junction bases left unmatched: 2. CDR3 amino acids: CASSLGTGSYGYTF. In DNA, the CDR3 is TGCGCCAGCAGCTTGGGGACAGGGTCCTATGGCTACACCTTC.

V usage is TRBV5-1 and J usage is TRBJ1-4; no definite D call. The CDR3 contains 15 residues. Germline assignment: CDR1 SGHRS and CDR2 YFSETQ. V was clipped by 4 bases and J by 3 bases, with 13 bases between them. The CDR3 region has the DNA TGCGCCAGCAGCCCAAGGTCGGAGGCTAATGAAAAACTGTTTTTT. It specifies CASSPRSEANEKLFF. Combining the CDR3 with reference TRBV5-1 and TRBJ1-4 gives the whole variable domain KAGVTQTPRYLIKTRGQQVTLSCSPISGHRSVSWYQQTPGQGLQFLFEYFSETQRNKGNFPGRFSGRQFSNSRSEMNVSTLELGDSALYLCASSPRSEANEKLFFGSGTQLSVL.

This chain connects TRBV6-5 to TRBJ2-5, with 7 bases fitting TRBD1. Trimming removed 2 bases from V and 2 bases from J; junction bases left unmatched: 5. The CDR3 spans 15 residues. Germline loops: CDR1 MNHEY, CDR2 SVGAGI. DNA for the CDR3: TGTGCCAGCAGTTACCGCCGGACAGGTCAAGAGACCCAGTACTTC. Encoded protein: CASSYRRTGQETQYF.

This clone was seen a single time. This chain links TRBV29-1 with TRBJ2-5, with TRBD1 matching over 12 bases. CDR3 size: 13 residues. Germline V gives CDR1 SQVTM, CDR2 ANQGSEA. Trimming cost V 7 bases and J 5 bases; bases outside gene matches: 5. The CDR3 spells CSARDRGRETQYF. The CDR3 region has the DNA TGCAGCGCCCGGGACAGGGGGCGGGAGACCCAGTACTTC.

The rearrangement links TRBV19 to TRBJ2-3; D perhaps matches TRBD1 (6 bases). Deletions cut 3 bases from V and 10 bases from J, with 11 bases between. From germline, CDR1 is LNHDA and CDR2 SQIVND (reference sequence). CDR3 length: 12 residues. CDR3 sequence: CASSIRGSPQYF. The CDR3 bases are TGTGCCAGTAGTATTAGGGGGTCCCCGCAGTATTTT.

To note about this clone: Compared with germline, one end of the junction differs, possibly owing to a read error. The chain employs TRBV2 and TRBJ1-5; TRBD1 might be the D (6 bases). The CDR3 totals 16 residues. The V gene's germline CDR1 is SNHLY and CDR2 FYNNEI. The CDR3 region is CGSNDGEGTSGQPQHF. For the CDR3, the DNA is TGTGGCAGCAACGATGGGGAGGGGACATCAGGTCAGCCCCAGCATTTT. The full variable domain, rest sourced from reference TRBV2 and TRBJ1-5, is EPEVTQTPSHQVTQMGQEVILRCVPISNHLYFYWYRQILGQKVEFLVSFYNNEISEKSEIFDDQFSVERPDGSNFTLKIRSTKLEDSAMYFCGSNDGEGTSGQPQHFGDGTRLSIL.

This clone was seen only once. The DNA of the CDR3 is TGTGCCAGCAGTTTATCGGCCAGGGCGTACGGCTACACCTTC. Translated, it gives CASSLSARAYGYTF. The chain employs TRBV27 and TRBJ1-2; D is possibly TRBD1 (5 bases). Germline CDR1 is MNHEY and CDR2 is SMNVEV (reference sequence). The CDR3 length is 14 residues. V lost 0 bases and J 8 bases, leaving 13 bases between the germline ends.

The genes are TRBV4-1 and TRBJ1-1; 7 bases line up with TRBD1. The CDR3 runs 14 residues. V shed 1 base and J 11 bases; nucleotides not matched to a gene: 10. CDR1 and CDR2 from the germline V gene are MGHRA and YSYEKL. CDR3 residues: CASSQGLRGLDAFF. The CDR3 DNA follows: TGCGCCAGCAGCCAAGGGTTGAGGGGGCTGGATGCTTTCTTT.

The DNA for the CDR3 is TGTGCCAGCAGCTTGGACGGCTATGGCTACACCTTC. Protein product: CASSLDGYGYTF. The chain is built from TRBV5-6 and TRBJ1-2; no reliable D call. The V and J ends lost 0 bases and 4 bases respectively, with 4 bases between them. The CDR3 sequence is 12 residues long. Germline assignment: CDR1 SGHDT and CDR2 YYEEEE.

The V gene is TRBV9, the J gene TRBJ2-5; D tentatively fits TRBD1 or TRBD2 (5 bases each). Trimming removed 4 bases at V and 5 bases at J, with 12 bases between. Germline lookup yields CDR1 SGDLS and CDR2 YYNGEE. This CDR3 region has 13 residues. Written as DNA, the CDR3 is TGTGCCAGCAGCCTAGAGGGGCGGGAGACCCAGTACTTC. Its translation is CASSLEGRETQYF.

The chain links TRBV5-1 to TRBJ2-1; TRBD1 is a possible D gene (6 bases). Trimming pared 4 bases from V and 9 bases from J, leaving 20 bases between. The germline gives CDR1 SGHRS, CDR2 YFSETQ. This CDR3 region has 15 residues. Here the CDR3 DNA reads TGCGCCAGCAGCACAGGGTCCGAGATGCTGGTTGAGCAGTTCTTC. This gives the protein CASSTGSEMLVEQFF.

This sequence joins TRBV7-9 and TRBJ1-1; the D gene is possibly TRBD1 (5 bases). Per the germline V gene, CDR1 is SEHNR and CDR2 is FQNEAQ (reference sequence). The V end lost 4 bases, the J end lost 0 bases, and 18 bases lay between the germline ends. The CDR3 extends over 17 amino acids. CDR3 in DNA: TGTGCCAGCAGCTCCCTAAAATGGGGGGGATTGAACACTGAAGCTTTCTTT. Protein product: CASSSLKWGGLNTEAFF.

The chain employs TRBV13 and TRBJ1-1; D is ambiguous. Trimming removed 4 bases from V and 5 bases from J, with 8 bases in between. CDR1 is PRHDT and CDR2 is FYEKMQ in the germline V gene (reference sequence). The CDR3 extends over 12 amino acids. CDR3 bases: TGTGCCAGCAGCTCCAGGTTTACTGAAGCTTTCTTT. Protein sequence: CASSSRFTEAFF.

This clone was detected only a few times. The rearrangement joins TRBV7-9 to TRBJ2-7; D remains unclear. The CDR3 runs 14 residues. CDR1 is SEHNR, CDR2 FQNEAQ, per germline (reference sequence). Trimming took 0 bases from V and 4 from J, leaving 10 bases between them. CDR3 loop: CASSLATPGYEQYF. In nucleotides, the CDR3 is TGTGCCAGCAGCTTAGCCACCCCCGGGTACGAGCAGTACTTC.

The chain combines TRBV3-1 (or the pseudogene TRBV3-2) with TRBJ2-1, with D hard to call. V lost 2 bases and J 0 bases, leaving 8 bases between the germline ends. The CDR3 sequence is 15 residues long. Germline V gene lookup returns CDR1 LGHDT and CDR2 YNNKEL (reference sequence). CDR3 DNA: TGTGCCAGCAGCCAATTCCCTAGCTCCTACAATGAGCAGTTCTTC. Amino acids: CASSQFPSSYNEQFF.

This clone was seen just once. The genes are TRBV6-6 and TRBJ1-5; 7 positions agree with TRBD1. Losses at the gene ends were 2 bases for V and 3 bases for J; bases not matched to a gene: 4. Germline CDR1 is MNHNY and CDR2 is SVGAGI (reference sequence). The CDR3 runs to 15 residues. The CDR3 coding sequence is TGTGCCAGCAGTTACGACAGGGCGTACAATCAGCCCCAGCATTTT. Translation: CASSYDRAYNQPQHF.

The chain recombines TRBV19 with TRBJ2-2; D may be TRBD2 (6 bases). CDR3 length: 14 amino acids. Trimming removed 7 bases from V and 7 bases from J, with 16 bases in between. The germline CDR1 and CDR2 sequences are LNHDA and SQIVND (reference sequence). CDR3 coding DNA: TGTGCCAGTATCCGGCAGCCCGGGAGCGGGGAGCTGTTTTTT. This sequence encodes CASIRQPGSGELFF.

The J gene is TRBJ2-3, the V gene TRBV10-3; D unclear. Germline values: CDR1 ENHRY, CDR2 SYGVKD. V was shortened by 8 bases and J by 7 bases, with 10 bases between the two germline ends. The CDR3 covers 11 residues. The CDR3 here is CAIGQENTQYF. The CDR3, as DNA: TGTGCCATCGGTCAGGAAAATACGCAGTATTTT.

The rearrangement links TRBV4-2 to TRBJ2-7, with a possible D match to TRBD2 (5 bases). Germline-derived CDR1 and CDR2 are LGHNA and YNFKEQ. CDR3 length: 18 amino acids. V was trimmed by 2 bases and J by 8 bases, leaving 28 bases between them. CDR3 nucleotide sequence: TGTGCCAGCAGCCAAAGAGGGTCCGGCGGGTTGGGTTACGAGCAGCAGTACTTC. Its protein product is CASSQRGSGGLGYEQQYF.

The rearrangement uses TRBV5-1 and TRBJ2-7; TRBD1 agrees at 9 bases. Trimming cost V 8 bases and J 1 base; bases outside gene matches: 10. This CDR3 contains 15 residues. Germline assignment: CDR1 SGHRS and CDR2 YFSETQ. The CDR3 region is CASKTGQGRSYEQYF. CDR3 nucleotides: TGCGCCAGTAAAACCGGACAGGGGCGGTCCTACGAGCAGTACTTC.

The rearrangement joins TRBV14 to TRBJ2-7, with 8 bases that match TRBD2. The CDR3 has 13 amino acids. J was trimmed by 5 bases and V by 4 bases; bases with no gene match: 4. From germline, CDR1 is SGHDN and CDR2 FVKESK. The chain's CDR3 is CASSPSGSDEQYF. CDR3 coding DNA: TGTGCCAGCAGCCCGAGCGGGAGTGACGAGCAGTACTTC.

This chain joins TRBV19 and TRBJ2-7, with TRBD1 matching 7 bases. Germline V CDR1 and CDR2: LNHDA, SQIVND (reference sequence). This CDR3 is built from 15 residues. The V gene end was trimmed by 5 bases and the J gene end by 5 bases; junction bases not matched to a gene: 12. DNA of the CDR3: TGTGCCAGTAGTTCGACCGGGCAGGGGGACCACGAGCAGTACTTC. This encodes CASSSTGQGDHEQYF.

CDR3 protein: CASSRDSGSTEAFF. In DNA, the CDR3 is TGCGCCAGCAGCCGGGACAGTGGGAGCACTGAAGCTTTCTTT. The chain combines TRBV5-1 with TRBJ1-1; 7 bases are a match to TRBD1. The V segment lost 4 bases and the J segment 4 bases; nucleotides outside the gene matches: 7. This CDR3 has 14 amino acids. CDR1 and CDR2 (germline): SGHRS, YFSETQ.

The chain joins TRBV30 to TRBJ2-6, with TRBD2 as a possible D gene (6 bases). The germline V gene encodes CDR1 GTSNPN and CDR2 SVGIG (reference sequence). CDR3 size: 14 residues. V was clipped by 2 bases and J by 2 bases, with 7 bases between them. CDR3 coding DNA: TGTGCCTGGAGTAGGAGGGCTGGGGCCAACGTCCTGACTTTC. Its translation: CAWSRRAGANVLTF.

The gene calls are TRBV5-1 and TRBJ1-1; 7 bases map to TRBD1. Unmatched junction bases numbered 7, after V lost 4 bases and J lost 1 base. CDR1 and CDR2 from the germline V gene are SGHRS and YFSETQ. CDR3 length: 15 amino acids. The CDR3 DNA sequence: TGCGCCAGCAGCACTCTCAGGGGGGCGAACACTGAAGCTTTCTTT. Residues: CASSTLRGANTEAFF.